The T cell receptor beta chain under discussion was sequenced for a study of shared clonotypes between healthy human individuals. General study points: Non-shared clonotypes had lower generation probabilities than clonotypes shared by all four sorted-subset donors.

On this clone itself: The antigen is not known.

V lost 6 bases to trimming and J lost 5 bases, with 16 bases between them. This CDR3 is built from 14 residues. The germline V gene has CDR1 LNHDA and CDR2 SQIVND (reference sequence). The assay was immunoSEQ multiplex PCR, and TCRdb's table has in-frame clones only and misses some. The sample has roughly 660,000 clones, roughly 91% seen once. Sequenced: memory CD8+ T cells from PBMCs. As to subset: CD45RO+ cells pooled with CCR7-negative TemRA cells. The clonotype originates from a man aged 18-30 years in good health. Some clones in this sample may be carry-over from other donors' samples. The genes are TRBV19 and TRBJ2-5; D might be TRBD1 (6 bases). For the CDR3, the DNA is TGTGCCAGTAGCCTCCGGGACAATAGGGAGACCCAGTACTTC. Protein sequence: CASSLRDNRETQYF.